This passage covers 20 T cell receptor beta chains from one sample sequenced in a study of T cells after posttransplantation cyclophosphamide. Controls had myeloablative marrow grafts with methotrexate and calcineurin inhibitor, sampled at 1 year. Some clones are missing from TCRdb's copy, which holds only in-frame ones; the method was immunoSEQ multiplex PCR. Of some 10,000 clones listed, around nine tenths are singletons. The input for sequencing was PBMCs, taken after an allogeneic stem cell transplant with a calcineurin inhibitor and methotrexate. These TCRs come from a young adult male patient who received an allogeneic stem cell transplant from an unrelated donor, was CMV-positive, and had no GVHD. Part of the T cells may come from the graft donor.

The chain joins TRBV18 to TRBJ2-7, with 11 bases matching TRBD2. V was pared by 5 bases and J by 0 bases, with 6 bases of the junction left unmatched. The germline gives CDR1 KGHSH, CDR2 LQKENI. This CDR3 region has 16 residues. CDR3 in amino acids: CASSSRTSGYSYEQYF. The CDR3 DNA reads as TGTGCCAGCTCATCCCGGACTAGCGGGTACTCCTACGAGCAGTACTTC.

J is TRBJ1-5 and V is TRBV12-5; TRBD1 matches 8 bases. The length of the CDR3 is 15 residues. Germline V gene data show CDR1 as LGHNT and CDR2 as FRNRAP. J lost 5 bases, V lost 4 bases, and 7 bases had no gene match. CDR3: CASGSTGAGDQPQHF. CDR3 nucleotides: TGTGCTAGTGGTTCGACAGGGGCTGGGGATCAGCCCCAGCATTTT.

The chain has TRBV5-5 and TRBJ1-2; D might be TRBD1 (5 bases). The CDR3 totals 17 residues. Germline loops: CDR1 SGHKS, CDR2 YYEKEE (reference sequence). Trimming removed 4 bases from V and 0 bases from J, with 19 bases in between. DNA of the CDR3: TGTGCCAGCAGCCAAGAAGACAGTCGGCCGGCTAACTATGGCTACACCTTC. Amino acids: CASSQEDSRPANYGYTF.

This clone came up once. This chain connects TRBV7-2 to TRBJ2-3, with 7 bases that match TRBD2. With V trimmed by 1 base and J by 5 bases, 12 bases remained unmatched. This CDR3 comprises 17 residues. Germline CDR1 is SGHTA and CDR2 is FQGNSA. CDR3 nucleotide sequence: TGTGCCAGCAGCTTAGACCCCGGGGGAGGGCGTGGAGATACGCAGTATTTT. Protein sequence: CASSLDPGGGRGDTQYF. Filled out from reference TRBV7-2 and TRBJ2-3, the complete variable domain reads GAGVSQSPSNKVTEKGKDVELRCDPISGHTALYWYRQSLGQGLEFLIYFQGNSAPDKSGLPSDRFSAERTGGSVSTLTIQRTQQEDSAVYLCASSLDPGGGRGDTQYFGPGTRLTVL.

The J gene is TRBJ2-2, the V gene TRBV27; perhaps TRBD2 as D (9 bases). Germline V CDR1 and CDR2: MNHEY, SMNVEV (reference sequence). The ends were cut back, 8 bases at V and 4 bases at J, with 32 bases in the middle. The CDR3 has 20 amino acids. CDR3 amino acids: CASLQTGAGGSGSATGELFF. The DNA for the CDR3 is TGTGCCAGCCTACAGACAGGGGCGGGGGGTAGCGGGAGTGCCACCGGGGAGCTGTTTTTT.

The chain employs TRBV7-3 and TRBJ2-7, with 8 bases identical to TRBD2. Germline trimming cut 1 base from V and 5 bases from J; bases unmatched to any gene: 10. This CDR3 spans 16 amino acids. From germline, CDR1 is SGHTA and CDR2 FQGTGA. The CDR3 protein is CASSLIFAGGTNEQYF. The CDR3 nucleotides are TGTGCCAGCAGCTTAATTTTTGCGGGAGGCACCAACGAGCAGTACTTC.

The rearrangement joins TRBV18 to TRBJ2-7; no reliable D call. Deletions cut 5 bases from V and 2 bases from J, with 10 bases between. Germline assignment: CDR1 KGHSH and CDR2 LQKENI. The CDR3 extends over 13 amino acids. CDR3: CASSLDMTYEQYV. DNA for the CDR3: TGTGCCAGCTCATTAGACATGACCTACGAGCAGTACGTC.

This clone has a single count. The chain is built from TRBV6-1 and TRBJ2-2; tentatively, D is TRBD1 (5 bases). This CDR3 spans 15 amino acids. The germline gives CDR1 MNHNS, CDR2 SASEGT. V lost 3 bases and J lost 7, with 15 bases in between. The CDR3, as DNA: TGTGCCAGCAGTGAGTTCCAGGGCCCCGTCGGGGAGCTGTTTTTT. This translates into CASSEFQGPVGELFF.

This chain connects TRBV4-3 to TRBJ1-4; D perhaps matches TRBD1 (5 bases). There are 15 residues in the CDR3. V was trimmed by 0 bases and J by 8 bases, leaving 13 bases between them. From germline, CDR1 is LGHNA and CDR2 YSLEER. CDR3 DNA: TGCGCCAGCAGCCAAGATCAGGGTAGATGGGAAAAACTGTTTTTT. As protein: CASSQDQGRWEKLFF.

This clone was detected a few times. V gene TRBV19 combines with J gene TRBJ1-2, with 9 bases identical to TRBD1. The junction had 9 bases not matched to a gene; V was cut back by 3 bases and J by 7 bases. Per germline, CDR1 LNHDA and CDR2 SQIVND (reference sequence). The length of the CDR3 is 15 residues. The CDR3 region has the DNA TGTGCCAGTAGTATTCGGGACAGGGCTCTATTTGGCTACACCTTC. Residues: CASSIRDRALFGYTF.

The gene calls are TRBV7-6 and TRBJ2-5; D is perhaps TRBD2 (6 bases). Germline lookup yields CDR1 SGHVS and CDR2 FNYEAQ. V lost 1 base and J 5 bases, leaving 14 bases between the germline ends. The CDR3 has 15 amino acids. CDR3 bases: TGTGCCAGCAGCTTAGGCGGGGCCGTCCAGGAGACCCAGTACTTC. It encodes CASSLGGAVQETQYF.

This chain joins TRBV9 and TRBJ1-3, with unresolved D. The germline V gene encodes CDR1 SGDLS and CDR2 YYNGEE. The CDR3 contains 16 residues. Trimming removed 0 bases from V and 4 bases from J, with 14 bases in between. CDR3: CASSVDPVSVGNTIYF. CDR3 coding DNA: TGTGCCAGCAGCGTAGATCCGGTCTCTGTAGGAAACACCATATATTTT.

The chain joins TRBV5-1 to TRBJ1-5; 10 bases agree with TRBD1. The germline CDR1 and CDR2 sequences are SGHRS and YFSETQ. The trim removed 9 bases at V and 7 bases at J, leaving 13 bases unmatched. This CDR3 region has 15 residues. CDR3 amino acids: CAKGGTGEEEQPQHF. The CDR3 DNA sequence: TGCGCCAAAGGGGGGACAGGGGAGGAGGAACAGCCCCAGCATTTT.

The chain combines TRBV11-2 with TRBJ2-5; 8 bases align to TRBD1. Per germline, CDR1 SGHAT and CDR2 FQNNGV. This CDR3 has 16 amino acids. The V and J ends lost 1 base and 1 base, in that order; junction bases with no gene match: 5. As DNA, the CDR3 is TGTGCCAGCAGCTTAGTGGACAGGGAAGCCCAAGAGACCCAGTACTTC. This sequence encodes CASSLVDREAQETQYF.

DNA for the CDR3: TGTGCCACCAGCAGCTCCTGGGCGGGGGAGCTGTTTTTT. It is translated as CATSSSWAGELFF. The chain joins TRBV15 to TRBJ2-2; unclear D gene. CDR3 size: 13 residues. The germline V gene encodes CDR1 LNHNV and CDR2 YYDKDF (reference sequence). V gave up 3 bases and J gave up 8 bases, with 10 bases separating them.

The rearrangement links TRBV6-5 to TRBJ1-4, with no clear D. The germline V gene encodes CDR1 MNHEY and CDR2 SVGAGI. V dropped 0 bases and J dropped 11 bases, with 7 bases sitting between them. The CDR3 runs to 12 residues. DNA of the CDR3: TGTGCCAGCAGTTACTCGCTCGAGAAACTGTTTTTT. This sequence encodes CASSYSLEKLFF.

The gene calls are TRBV27 and TRBJ1-5; 11 nucleotides align to TRBD1. The germline CDR1 and CDR2 sequences are MNHEY and SMNVEV (reference sequence). The CDR3 contains 17 residues. Unmatched junction bases numbered 9, after V lost 2 bases and J lost 6 bases. CDR3 in DNA: TGTGCCAGCAGTTTAACCGGTGGACAGGGGGCTGTTCAGCCCCAGCATTTT. Its protein product is CASSLTGGQGAVQPQHF.

The rearrangement uses TRBV7-9 and TRBJ2-3, with TRBD2 identical over 9 bases. The CDR3 runs 19 residues. The junction had 23 bases not matched to a gene; V was cut back by 6 bases and J by 7 bases. Germline V gene lookup returns CDR1 SEHNR and CDR2 FQNEAQ (reference sequence). CDR3 sequence: CASSYTVPSGRRVVNTQYF. The CDR3 DNA reads as TGTGCCAGCAGTTACACGGTGCCGAGCGGGAGGCGAGTCGTGAATACGCAGTATTTT.

This rearrangement joins TRBV9 to TRBJ2-2; D may be TRBD1 (5 bases). This CDR3 comprises 14 residues. Germline values: CDR1 SGDLS, CDR2 YYNGEE. Trimming removed 3 bases from V and 1 base from J, with 7 bases in between. The CDR3 DNA reads as TGTGCCAGCAGCGATCAGGGGAACACCGGGGAGCTGTTTTTT. Translation gives CASSDQGNTGELFF.

V and J are TRBV7-3 and TRBJ1-2; 9 positions match TRBD1. The CDR3 has 14 amino acids. Germline CDR1 reads SGHTA; CDR2 reads FQGTGA. Trimming removed 5 bases from V and 7 bases from J; junction bases left unmatched: 8. CDR3 sequence (DNA): TGTGCCAGCAGCCGATCGGACAGGGGAAGTGGCTACACCTTC. The encoded protein is CASSRSDRGSGYTF.